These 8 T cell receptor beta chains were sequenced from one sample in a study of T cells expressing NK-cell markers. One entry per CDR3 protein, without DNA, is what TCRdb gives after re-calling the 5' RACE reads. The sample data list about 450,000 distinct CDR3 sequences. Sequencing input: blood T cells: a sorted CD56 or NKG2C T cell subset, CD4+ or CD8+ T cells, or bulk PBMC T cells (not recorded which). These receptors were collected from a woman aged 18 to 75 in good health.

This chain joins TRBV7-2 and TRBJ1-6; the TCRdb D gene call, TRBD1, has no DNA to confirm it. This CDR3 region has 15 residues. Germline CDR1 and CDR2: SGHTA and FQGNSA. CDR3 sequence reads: CASSTDRANNSPLHF. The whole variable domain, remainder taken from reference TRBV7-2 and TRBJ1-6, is GAGVSQSPSNKVTEKGKDVELRCDPISGHTALYWYRQSLGQGLEFLIYFQGNSAPDKSGLPSDRFSAERTGGSVSTLTIQRTQQEDSAVYLCASSTDRANNSPLHFGNGTRLTVT.

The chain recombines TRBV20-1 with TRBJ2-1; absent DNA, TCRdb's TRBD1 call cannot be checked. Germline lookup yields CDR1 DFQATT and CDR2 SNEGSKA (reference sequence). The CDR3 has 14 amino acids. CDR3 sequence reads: CSAPGAGDYNEQFF.

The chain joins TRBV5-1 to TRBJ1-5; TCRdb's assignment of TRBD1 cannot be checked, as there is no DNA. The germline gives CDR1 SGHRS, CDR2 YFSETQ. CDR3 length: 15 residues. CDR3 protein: CASSLAGQNNQPQHF.

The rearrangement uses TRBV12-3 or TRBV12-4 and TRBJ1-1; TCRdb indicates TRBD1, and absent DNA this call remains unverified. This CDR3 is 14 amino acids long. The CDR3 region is CASDLQAMNTEAFF.

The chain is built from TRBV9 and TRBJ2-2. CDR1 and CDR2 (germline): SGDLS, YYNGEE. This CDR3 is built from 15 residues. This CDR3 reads CASSVEGANTGELFF.

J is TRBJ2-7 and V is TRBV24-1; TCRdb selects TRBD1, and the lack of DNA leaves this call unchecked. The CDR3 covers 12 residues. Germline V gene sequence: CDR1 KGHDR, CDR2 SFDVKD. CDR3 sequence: CATSDREYEQYF.

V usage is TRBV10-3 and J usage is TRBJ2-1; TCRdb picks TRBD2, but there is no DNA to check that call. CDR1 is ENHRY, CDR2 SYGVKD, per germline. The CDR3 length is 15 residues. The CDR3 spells CATRGGLAGNNEQFF.

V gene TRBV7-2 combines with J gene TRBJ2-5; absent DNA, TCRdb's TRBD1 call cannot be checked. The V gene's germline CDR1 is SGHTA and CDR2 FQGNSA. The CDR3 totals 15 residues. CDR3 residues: CASSPGVLGQETQYF. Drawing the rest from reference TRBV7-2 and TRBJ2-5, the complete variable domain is GAGVSQSPSNKVTEKGKDVELRCDPISGHTALYWYRQSLGQGLEFLIYFQGNSAPDKSGLPSDRFSAERTGGSVSTLTIQRTQQEDSAVYLCASSPGVLGQETQYFGPGTRLLVL.